This paragraph reports one TCR beta chain. Its antigen is still unknown. This entry comes from a study of cytomegalovirus exposure and HLA in healthy donors. The CDR3 covers 15 residues. The germline V and J ends were trimmed by 2 bases and 2 bases, with 13 bases remaining between them. CDR1 and CDR2 from the germline V gene are LGHNA and YNFKEQ. The study's findings and limits: Donor immune exposure was known only as CMV serostatus.

13 Jbeta primers and 60 Vbeta primers were used for the PCR. Repertoires were generated with immunoSEQ multiplex PCR, while TCRdb's copy carries only in-frame clones and drops some. This sample has 150,000 to 180,000 clones; 70% to 80% occur once, and the top ten carry 7.7%. The V and J genes are TRBV4-2 and TRBJ2-7, with a weak D call TRBD2 (6 bases). The clonotype originates from a man aged 25-45 years in good health and CMV-seropositive. Specimen: PBMCs. This chain's CDR3 is CASSQTGTDPYEQYF. The CDR3 coding sequence is TGTGCCAGCAGCCAAACCGGGACTGATCCCTACGAGCAGTACTTC.